This TCR beta chain was captured by sequencing in a study of cytomegalovirus exposure and HLA in healthy donors. Findings of the study overall: It was approximately 150 TCR beta chains that were listed as cytomegalovirus-associated. Information on immune exposure was restricted to one variable (CMV serostatus).

A word on this clone: Its antigen is unidentified.

Donors counted as nominally healthy when sampled, yet unrecorded immune exposures were likely. The PCR used 60 Vbeta and 13 Jbeta primers. Assay used: immunoSEQ multiplex PCR; TCRdb lists only in-frame clones, some missing. The sample yields some 110,000 clones, roughly 81% seen once. The V gene lost 0 bases and the J gene lost 2 bases, with 12 bases spanning the gap. CDR1 is SGHKS, CDR2 YYEKEE, per germline (reference sequence). The CDR3 has 16 residues. The V gene is TRBV5-5, the J gene TRBJ1-3; D not certain. The specimen sequenced was PBMCs. The clonotype originates from a woman aged 25 to 39 in good health and CMV-seronegative. CDR3 DNA: TGTGCCAGCAGCTTGGCCGTTGCGGCAGCTGGAAACACCATATATTTT. Translating it yields CASSLAVAAAGNTIYF.